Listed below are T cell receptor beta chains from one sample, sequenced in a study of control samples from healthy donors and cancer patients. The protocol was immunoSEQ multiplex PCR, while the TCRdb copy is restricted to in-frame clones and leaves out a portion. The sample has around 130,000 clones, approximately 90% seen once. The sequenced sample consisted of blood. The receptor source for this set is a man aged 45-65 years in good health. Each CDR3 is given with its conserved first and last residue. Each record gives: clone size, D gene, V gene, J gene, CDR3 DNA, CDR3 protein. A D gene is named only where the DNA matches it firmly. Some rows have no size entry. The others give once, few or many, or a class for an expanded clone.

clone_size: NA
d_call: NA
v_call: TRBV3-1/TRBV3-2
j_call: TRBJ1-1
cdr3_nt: TGTGCCAGCAGCCTCCAAATGAACACTGAAGCTTTCTTT
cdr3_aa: CASSLQMNTEAFF

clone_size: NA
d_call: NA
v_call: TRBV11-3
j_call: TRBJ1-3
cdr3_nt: TGTGCCAGCAGCAAAACCGCCGCAGGGGTATCGAACACCATATATTTT
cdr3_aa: CASSKTAAGVSNTIYF

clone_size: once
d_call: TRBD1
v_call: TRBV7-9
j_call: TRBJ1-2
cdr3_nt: TGTGCCAGCAGCTCTAGCCAAAGGACAGGGAATGGCTACACCTTC
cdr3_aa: CASSSSQRTGNGYTF

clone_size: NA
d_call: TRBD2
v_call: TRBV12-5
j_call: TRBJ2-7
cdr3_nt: TGTGCTAGTGGTTTGGTACTTAGGGGACTAGCGGGGCCAAACTCCTACGAGCAGTACTTC
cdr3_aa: CASGLVLRGLAGPNSYEQYF

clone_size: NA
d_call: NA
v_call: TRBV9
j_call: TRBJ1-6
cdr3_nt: TGTGCCAGTTTTTGTTCACCCCTCCACTTT
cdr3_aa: CASFCSPLHF

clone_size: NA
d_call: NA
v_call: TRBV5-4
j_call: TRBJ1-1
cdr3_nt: TGTGCCAGCAGCCGTGGAGCCACTGAAGCTTTCTTT
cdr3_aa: CASSRGATEAFF

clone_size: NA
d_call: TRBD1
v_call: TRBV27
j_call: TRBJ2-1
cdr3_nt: TGTGCCAGCAGCACTTCCCCGGGACAGCAAAACAATGAGCAGTTCTTC
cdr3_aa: CASSTSPGQQNNEQFF

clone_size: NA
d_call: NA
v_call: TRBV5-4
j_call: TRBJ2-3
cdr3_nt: TGTGCCAGCAGCCCCCAGGGATCCACAGATACGCAGTATTTT
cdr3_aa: CASSPQGSTDTQYF

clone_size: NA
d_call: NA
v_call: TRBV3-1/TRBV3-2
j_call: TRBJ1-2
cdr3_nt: TGTGCCAGCAGCCAAGATCTTGGCCAGACCAACTATGGCTACACCTTC
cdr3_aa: CASSQDLGQTNYGYTF

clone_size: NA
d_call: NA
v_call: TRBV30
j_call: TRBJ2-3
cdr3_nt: TGTGCCTCTATCCGCGGGGTTTGGGGCACAGATACGCAGTATTTT
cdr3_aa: CASIRGVWGTDTQYF

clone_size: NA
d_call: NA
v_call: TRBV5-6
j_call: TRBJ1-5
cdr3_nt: TGTGCCAGCAGTCAGGTCAATCAGCCCCAGCATTTT
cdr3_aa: CASSQVNQPQHF

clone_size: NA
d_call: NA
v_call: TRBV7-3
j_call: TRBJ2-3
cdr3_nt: TGTGCCAGCAGCTTAGGGACAATGAGCACAGATACGCAGTATTTT
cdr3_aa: CASSLGTMSTDTQYF

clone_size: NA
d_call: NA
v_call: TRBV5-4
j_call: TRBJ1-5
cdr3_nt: TGTGCCAGCAGCTTGGGTGGCAGTACAATCAGCCCCCAGCATTTT
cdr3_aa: CASSLGGSTISPQHF

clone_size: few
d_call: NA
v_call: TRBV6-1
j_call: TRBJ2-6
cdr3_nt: TGTGCCAGCAGTGCAAACCAGGGGACCTCCGGGGCCAACGTCCTGACTTTC
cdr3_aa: CASSANQGTSGANVLTF

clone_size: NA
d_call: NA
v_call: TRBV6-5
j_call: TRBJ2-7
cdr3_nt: TGTGCCAGCAGTTACGGTAAATCATACGAGCAGTACTTC
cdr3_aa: CASSYGKSYEQYF

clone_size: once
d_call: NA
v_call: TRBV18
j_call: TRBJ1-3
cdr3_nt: TGTGCCAGCTCACCACAGCAGGGGACTGGAAACACCATATATTTT
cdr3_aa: CASSPQQGTGNTIYF

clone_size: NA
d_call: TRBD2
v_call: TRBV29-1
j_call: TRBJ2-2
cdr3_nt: TGCAGCGTGGCCGATATTAGCGGGGTGGCCGGGGAGCTGTTTTTT
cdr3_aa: CSVADISGVAGELFF

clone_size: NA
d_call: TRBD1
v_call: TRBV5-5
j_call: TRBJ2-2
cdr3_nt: TGTGCCAGCAGCTTCCGACAGGGTGCCGGGGAGCTGTTTTTT
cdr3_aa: CASSFRQGAGELFF

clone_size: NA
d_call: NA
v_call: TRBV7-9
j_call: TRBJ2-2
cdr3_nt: TGTGCCAGCAGTCGGGGAGTAACCGGGGAGCTGTTTTTT
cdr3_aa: CASSRGVTGELFF

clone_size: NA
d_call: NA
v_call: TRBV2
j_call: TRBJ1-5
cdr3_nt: TGTGCCAGCAGTGATCGGGGGCCCCAGCATTTT
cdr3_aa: CASSDRGPQHF

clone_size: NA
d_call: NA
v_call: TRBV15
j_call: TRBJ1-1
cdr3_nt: TGTGCCACCAGCAGAGACCCCCTTCTCATGAACACTGAAGCTTTCTTT
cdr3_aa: CATSRDPLLMNTEAFF

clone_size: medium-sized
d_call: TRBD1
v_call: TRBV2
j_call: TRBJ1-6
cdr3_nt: TGTGCCAGCAGAGACAGGGAAAATTCACCCCTCCACTTT
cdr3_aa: CASRDRENSPLHF

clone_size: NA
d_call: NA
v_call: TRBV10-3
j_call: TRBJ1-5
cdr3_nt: TGTGCCAGCCGGGCCCAGGGAAATCAGCCCCAGCATTTT
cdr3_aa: CASRAQGNQPQHF

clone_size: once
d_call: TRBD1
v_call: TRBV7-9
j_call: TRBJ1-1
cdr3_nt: TGTGCCAGCAGCTTAGCGGACAGGGGGTTAAACACTGAAGCTTTCTTT
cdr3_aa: CASSLADRGLNTEAFF